This T cell receptor (beta chain) was identified during a study of cytomegalovirus exposure and HLA in healthy donors. This CDR3 region has 17 residues. CDR1 SGHTA and CDR2 FQGNSA come from the germline V gene. Germline trimming cut 5 bases from V and 9 bases from J; bases unmatched to any gene: 13. Regarding the study as a whole: It was reported that TCR beta sequences correctly inferred the HLA-A and HLA-B alleles for most subjects. Indistinguishable V segments such as TRBV6-2 and TRBV6-3 were excluded. A later analysis found most CMV-associated TCR beta chains apparently HLA-restricted.

Notes on this clone: The antigen is not known.

The study ran its PCR with 60 Vbeta and 13 Jbeta primers. The table came from immunoSEQ multiplex PCR; TCRdb's copy has only in-frame clones and leaves some out. The sample has about 120,000 clones, more than 75% seen once. The chain recombines TRBV7-2 with TRBJ2-1, with 13 positions matching TRBD2. The sample was PBMCs. This clonotype was obtained from a man aged 30 to 39 in good health and CMV-seropositive. Here the CDR3 reads CASSPSPGLAGSVEQFF. The CDR3 DNA sequence: TGTGCCAGCAGCCCAAGCCCGGGACTAGCGGGAAGTGTTGAGCAGTTCTTC.